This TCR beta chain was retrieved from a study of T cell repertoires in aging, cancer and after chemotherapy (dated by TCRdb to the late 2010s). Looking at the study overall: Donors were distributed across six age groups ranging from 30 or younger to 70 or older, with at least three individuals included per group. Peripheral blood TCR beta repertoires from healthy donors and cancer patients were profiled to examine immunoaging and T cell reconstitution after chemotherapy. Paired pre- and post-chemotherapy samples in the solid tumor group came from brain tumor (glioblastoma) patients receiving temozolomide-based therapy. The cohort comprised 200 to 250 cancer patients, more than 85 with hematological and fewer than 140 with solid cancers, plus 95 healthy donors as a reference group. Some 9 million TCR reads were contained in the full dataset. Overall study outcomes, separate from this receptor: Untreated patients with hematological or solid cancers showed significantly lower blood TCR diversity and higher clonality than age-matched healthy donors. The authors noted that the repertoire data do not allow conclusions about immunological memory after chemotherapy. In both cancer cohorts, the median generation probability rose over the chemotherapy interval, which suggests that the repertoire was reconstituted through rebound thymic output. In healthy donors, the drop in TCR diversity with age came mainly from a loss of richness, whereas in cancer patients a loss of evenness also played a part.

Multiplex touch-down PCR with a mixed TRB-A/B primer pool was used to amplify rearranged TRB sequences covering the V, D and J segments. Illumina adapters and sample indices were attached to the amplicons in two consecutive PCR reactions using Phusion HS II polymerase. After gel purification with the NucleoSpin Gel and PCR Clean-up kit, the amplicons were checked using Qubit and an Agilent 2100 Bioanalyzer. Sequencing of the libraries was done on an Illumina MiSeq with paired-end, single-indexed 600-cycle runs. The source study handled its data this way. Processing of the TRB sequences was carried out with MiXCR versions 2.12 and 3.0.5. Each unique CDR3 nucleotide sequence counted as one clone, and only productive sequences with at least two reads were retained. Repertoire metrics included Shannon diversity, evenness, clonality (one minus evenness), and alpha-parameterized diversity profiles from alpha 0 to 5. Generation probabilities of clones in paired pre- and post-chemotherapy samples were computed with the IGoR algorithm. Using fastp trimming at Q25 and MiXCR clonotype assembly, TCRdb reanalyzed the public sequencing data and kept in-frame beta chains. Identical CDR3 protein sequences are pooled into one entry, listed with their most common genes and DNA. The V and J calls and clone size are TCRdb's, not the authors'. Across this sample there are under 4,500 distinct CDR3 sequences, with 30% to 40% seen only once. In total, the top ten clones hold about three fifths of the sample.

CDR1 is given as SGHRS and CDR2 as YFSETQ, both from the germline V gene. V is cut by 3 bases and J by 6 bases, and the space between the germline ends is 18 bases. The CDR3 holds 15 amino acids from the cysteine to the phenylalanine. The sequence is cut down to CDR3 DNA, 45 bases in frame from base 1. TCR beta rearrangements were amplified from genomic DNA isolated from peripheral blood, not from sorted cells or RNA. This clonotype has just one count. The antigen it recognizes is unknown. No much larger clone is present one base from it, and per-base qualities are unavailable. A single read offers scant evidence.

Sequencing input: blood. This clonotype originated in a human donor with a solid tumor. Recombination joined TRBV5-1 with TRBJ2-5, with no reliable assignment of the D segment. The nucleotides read TGCGCCAGCAGCTCACGGAGAGGAGATGTAAAGACCCAGTACTTC. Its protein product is CASSSRRGDVKTQYF.